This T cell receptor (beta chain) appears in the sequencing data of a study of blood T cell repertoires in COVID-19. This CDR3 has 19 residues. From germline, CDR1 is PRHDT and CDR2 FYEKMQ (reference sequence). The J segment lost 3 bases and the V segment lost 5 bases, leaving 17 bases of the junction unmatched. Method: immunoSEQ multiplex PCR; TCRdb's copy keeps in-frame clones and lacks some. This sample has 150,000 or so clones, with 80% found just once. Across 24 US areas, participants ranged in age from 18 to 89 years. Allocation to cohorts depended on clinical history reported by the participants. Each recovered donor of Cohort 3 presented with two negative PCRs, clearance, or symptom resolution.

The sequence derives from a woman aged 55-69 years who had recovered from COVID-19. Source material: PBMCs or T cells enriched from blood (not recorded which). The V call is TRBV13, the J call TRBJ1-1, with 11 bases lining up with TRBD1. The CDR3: CASSPRSGTGGLGDTEAFF. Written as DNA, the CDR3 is TGTGCCAGCAGCCCTAGGTCCGGGACAGGGGGACTCGGGGACACTGAAGCTTTCTTT. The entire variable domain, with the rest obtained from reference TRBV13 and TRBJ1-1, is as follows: AAGVIQSPRHLIKEKRETATLKCYPIPRHDTVYWYQQGPGQDPQFLISFYEKMQSDKGSIPDRFSAQQFSDYHSELNMSSLELGDSALYFCASSPRSGTGGLGDTEAFFGQGTRLTVV.